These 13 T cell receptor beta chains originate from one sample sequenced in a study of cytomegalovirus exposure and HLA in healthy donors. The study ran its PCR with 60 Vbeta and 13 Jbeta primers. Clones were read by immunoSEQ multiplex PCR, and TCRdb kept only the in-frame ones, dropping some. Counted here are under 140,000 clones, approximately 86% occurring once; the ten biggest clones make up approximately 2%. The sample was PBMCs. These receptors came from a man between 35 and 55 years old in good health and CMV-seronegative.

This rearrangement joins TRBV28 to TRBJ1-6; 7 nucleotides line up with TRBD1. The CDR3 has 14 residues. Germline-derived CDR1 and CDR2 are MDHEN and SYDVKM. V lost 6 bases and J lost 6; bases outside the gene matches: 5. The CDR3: CASRRQGSNSPLHF. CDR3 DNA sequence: TGTGCCAGCAGAAGACAGGGATCTAATTCACCCCTCCACTTT.

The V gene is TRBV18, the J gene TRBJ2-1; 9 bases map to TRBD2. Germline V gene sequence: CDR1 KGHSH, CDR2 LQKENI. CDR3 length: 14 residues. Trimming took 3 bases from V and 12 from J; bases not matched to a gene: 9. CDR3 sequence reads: CASSPDSSGTSQFF. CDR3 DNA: TGTGCCAGCTCACCTGATTCTAGCGGGACTTCGCAGTTCTTC. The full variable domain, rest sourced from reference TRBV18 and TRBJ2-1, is NAGVMQNPRHLVRRRGQEARLRCSPMKGHSHVYWYRQLPEEGLKFMVYLQKENIIDESGMPKERFSAEFPKEGPSILRIQQVVRGDSAAYFCASSPDSSGTSQFFGPGTRLTVL.

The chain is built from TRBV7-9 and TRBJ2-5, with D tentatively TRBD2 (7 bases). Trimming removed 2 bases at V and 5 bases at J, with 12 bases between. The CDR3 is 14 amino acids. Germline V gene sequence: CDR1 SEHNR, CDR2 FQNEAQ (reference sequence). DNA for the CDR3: TGTGCCAGCAGCTTAAAGGGGGGGGCGGAGACCCAGTACTTC. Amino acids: CASSLKGGAETQYF.

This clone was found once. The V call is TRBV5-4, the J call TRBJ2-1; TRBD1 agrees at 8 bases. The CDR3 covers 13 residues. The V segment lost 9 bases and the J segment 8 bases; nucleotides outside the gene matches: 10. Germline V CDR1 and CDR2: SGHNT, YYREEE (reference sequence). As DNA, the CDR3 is TGTGCCACTAAGACAGGGGAGACTGATGAGCAGTTCTTC. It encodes CATKTGETDEQFF.

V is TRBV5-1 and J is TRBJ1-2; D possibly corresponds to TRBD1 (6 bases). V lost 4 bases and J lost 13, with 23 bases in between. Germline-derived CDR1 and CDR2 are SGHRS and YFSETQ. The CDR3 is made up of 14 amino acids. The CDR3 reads CASSVIGVQGSFTF. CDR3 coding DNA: TGCGCCAGCAGCGTTATTGGCGTTCAGGGGAGTTTCACCTTC.

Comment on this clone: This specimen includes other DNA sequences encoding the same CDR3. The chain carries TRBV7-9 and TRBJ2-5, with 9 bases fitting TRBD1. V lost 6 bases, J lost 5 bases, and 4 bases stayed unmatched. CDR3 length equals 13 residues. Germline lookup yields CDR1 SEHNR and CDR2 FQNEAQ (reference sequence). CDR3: CASSTGGWETQYF. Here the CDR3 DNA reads TGTGCCAGCAGTACAGGGGGCTGGGAGACCCAGTACTTC.

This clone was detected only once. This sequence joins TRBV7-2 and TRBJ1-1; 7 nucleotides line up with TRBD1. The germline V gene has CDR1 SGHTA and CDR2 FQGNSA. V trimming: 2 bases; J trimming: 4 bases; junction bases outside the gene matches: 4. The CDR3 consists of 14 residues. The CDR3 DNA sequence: TGTGCCAGCAGCTTAAAGACAGGGACCACTGAAGCTTTCTTT. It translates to CASSLKTGTTEAFF.

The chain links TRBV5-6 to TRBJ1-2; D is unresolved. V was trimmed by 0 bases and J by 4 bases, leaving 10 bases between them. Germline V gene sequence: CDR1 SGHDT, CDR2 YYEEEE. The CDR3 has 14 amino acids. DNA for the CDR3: TGTGCCAGCAGCTTGGATGCGGGCTCCTATGGCTACACCTTC. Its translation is CASSLDAGSYGYTF.

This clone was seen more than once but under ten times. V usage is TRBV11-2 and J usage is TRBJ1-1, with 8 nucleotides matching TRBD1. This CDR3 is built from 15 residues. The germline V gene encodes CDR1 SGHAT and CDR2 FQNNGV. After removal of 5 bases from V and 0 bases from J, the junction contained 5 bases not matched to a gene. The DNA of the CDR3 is TGTGCCAGCAGCCAACCGGGACAGGTGAACACTGAAGCTTTCTTT. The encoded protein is CASSQPGQVNTEAFF.

CDR3 nucleotides: TGTGCCAGCAGGGGCGGGGCCTCCCAAGAGACCCAGTACTTC. Amino acid sequence: CASRGGASQETQYF. The V call is TRBV6-6, the J call TRBJ2-5; a possible D gene is TRBD2 (6 bases). Germline V gene data show CDR1 as MNHNY and CDR2 as SVGAGI (reference sequence). V lost 6 bases and J 1 base, leaving 12 bases between the germline ends. The CDR3 covers 14 residues.

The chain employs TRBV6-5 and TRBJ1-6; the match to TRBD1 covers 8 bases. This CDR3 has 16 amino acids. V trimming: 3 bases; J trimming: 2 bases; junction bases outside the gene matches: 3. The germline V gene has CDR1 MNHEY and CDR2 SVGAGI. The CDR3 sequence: CASSYDRGTYNSPLHF. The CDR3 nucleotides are TGTGCCAGCAGTTATGACAGGGGTACCTATAATTCACCCCTCCACTTT.

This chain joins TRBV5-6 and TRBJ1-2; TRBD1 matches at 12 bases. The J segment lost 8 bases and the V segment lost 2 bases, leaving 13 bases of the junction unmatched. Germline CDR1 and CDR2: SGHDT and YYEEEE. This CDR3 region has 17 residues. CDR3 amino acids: CASSFSSPGQGARGYTF. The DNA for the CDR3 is TGTGCCAGCAGCTTCTCTAGTCCGGGACAGGGGGCGCGAGGCTACACCTTC.

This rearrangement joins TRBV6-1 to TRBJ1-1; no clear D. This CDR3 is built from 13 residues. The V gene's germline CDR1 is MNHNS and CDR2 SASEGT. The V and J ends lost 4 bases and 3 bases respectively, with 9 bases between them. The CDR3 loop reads CASSARGDTEAFF. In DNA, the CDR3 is TGTGCCAGCAGTGCCCGGGGAGACACTGAAGCTTTCTTT.